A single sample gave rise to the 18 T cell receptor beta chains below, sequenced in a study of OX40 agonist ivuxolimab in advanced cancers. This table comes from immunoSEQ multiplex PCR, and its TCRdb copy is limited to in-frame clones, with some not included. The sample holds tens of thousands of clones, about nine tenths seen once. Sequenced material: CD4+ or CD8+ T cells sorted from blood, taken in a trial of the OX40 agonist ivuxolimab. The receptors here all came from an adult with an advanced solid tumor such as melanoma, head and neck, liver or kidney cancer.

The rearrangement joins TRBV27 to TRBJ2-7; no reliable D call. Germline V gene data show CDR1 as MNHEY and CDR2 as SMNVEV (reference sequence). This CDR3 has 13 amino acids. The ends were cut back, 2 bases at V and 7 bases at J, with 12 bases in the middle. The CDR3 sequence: CASSLESGTEQYV. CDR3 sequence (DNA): TGTGCCAGCAGTTTAGAGTCCGGAACAGAGCAGTACGTC.

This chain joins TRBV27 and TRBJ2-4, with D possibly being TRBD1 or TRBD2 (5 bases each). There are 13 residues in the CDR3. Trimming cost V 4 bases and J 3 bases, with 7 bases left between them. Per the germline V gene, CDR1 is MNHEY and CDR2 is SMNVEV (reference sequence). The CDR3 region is CASSWDHKNIQYF. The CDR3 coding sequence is TGTGCCAGCAGTTGGGACCACAAAAACATTCAGTACTTC.

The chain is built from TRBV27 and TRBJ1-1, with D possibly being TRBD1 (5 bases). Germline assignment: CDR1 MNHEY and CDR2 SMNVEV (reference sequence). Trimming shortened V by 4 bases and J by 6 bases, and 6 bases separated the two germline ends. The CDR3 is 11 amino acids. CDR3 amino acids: CASSWGAEAFF. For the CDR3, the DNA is TGTGCCAGCAGTTGGGGGGCTGAAGCTTTCTTT.

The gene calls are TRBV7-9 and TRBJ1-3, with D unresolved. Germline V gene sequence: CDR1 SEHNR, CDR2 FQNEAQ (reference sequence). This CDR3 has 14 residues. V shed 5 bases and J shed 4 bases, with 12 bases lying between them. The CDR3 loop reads CASSPLAGGNTIYF. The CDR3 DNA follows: TGTGCCAGCAGCCCACTCGCCGGCGGAAACACCATATATTTT.

CDR3 bases: TGTGCCTGGAGTCCCGGTACCCCCTACGAGCAGTACTTC. Translation: CAWSPGTPYEQYF. The rearrangement joins TRBV30 to TRBJ2-7; D uncertain. The CDR3 totals 13 residues. The V gene lost 2 bases and the J gene lost 2 bases, with 10 bases spanning the gap. Germline CDR1 reads GTSNPN; CDR2 reads SVGIG (reference sequence).

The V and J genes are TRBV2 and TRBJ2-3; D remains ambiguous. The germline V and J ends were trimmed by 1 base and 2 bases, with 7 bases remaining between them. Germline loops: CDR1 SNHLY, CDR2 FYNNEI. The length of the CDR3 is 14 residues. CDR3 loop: CASSEVTYTDTQYF. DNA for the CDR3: TGTGCCAGCAGTGAAGTGACGTACACAGATACGCAGTATTTT.

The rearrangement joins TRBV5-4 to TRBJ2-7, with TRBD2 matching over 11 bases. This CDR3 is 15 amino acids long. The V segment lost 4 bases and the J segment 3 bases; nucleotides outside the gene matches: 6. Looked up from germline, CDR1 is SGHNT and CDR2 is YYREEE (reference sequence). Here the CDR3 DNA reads TGTGCCAGCAGCCAAAGGGGACTAGCGGACTACGAGCAGTACTTC. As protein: CASSQRGLADYEQYF.

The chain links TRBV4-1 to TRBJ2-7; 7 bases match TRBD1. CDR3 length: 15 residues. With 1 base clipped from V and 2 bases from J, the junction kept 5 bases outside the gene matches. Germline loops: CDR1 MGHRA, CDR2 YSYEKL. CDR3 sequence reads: CASSQVGTATYEQYV. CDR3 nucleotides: TGCGCCAGCAGCCAAGTCGGGACAGCTACCTACGAGCAGTACGTC.

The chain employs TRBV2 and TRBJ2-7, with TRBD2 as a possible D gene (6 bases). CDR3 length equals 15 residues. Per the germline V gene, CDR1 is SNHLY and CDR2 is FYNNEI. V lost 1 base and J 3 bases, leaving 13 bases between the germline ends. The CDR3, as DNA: TGTGCCAGCAGTGAAGAAACGGGCGGGGTCTACGAGCAGTACTTC. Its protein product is CASSEETGGVYEQYF.

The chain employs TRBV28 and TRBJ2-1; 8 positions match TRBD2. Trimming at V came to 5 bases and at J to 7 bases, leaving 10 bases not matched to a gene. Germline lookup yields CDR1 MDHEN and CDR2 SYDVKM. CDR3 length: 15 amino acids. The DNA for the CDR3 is TGTGCCAGCAGTCTCGGGCGGGGGGCAGAGAATGAGCAGTTCTTC. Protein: CASSLGRGAENEQFF.

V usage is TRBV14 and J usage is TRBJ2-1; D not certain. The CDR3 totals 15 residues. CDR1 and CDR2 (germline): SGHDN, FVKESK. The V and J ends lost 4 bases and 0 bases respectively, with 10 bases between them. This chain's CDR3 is CASSPGLSSYNEQFF. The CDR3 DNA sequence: TGTGCCAGCAGCCCGGGCTTAAGCTCCTACAATGAGCAGTTCTTC.

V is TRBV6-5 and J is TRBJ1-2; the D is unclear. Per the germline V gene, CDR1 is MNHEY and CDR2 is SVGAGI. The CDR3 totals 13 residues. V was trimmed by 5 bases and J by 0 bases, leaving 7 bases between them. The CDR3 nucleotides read TGTGCCAGCAGTCGCAGATCTAACTATGGCTACACCTTC. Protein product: CASSRRSNYGYTF.

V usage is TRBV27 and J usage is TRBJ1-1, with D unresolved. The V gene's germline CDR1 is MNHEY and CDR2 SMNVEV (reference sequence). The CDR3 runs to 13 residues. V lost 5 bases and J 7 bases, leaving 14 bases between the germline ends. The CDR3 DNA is TGTGCCAGCAGTCTACGGGGATTTCATGAAGCTTTCTTT. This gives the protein CASSLRGFHEAFF.

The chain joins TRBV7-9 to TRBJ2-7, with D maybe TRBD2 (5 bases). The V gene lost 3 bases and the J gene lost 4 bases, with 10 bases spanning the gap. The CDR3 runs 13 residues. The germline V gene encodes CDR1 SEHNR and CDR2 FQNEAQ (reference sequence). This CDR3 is CASSFITGYEQYF. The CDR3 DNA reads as TGTGCCAGCAGCTTTATTACGGGATACGAGCAGTACTTC. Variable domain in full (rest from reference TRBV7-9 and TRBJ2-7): DTGVSQNPRHKITKRGQNVTFRCDPISEHNRLYWYRQTLGQGPEFLTYFQNEAQLEKSRLLSDRFSAERPKGSFSTLEIQRTEQGDSAMYLCASSFITGYEQYFGPGTRLTVT.

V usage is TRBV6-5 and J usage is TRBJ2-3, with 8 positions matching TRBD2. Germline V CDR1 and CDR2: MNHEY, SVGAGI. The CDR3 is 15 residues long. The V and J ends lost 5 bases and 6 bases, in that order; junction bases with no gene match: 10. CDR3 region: CASSPGRGAPDTQYF. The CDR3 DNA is TGTGCCAGCAGTCCGGGGCGGGGGGCCCCTGATACGCAGTATTTT.

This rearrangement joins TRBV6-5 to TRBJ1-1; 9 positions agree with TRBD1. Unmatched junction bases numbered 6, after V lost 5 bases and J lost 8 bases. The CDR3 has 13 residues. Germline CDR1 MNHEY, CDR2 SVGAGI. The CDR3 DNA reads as TGTGCCAGCAGTCTCGGACAGGGGACCGAAGCTTTCTTT. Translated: CASSLGQGTEAFF.

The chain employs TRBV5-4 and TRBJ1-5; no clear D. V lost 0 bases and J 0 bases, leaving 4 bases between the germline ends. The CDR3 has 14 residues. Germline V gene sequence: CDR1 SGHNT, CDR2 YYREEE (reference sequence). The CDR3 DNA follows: TGTGCCAGCAGCTTGGACGGTAGCAATCAGCCCCAGCATTTT. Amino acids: CASSLDGSNQPQHF.

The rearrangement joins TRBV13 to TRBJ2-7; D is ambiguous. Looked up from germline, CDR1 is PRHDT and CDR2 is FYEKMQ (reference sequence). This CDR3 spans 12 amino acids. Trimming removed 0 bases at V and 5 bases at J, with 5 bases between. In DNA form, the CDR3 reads TGTGCCAGCAGCTTAGGTCAGAACGAGCAGTACGTC. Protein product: CASSLGQNEQYV.